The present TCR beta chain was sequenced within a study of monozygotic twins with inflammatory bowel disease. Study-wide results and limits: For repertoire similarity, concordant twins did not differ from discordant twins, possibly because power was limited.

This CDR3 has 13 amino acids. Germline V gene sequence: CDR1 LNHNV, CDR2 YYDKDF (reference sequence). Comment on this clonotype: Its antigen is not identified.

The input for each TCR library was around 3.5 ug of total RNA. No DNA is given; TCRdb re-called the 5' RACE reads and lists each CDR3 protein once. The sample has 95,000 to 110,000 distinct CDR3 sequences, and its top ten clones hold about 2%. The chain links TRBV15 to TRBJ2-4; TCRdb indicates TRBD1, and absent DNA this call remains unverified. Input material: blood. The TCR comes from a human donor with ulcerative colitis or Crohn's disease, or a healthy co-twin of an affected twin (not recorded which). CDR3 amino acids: CATSSSQGNIQYF.